Below, one T cell receptor beta chain is given with its context. The assay was immunoSEQ multiplex PCR, and TCRdb's table has in-frame clones only and misses some. The profile shows hundreds of thousands of clones, around 95% of them singletons. The entry originates in a study of shared clonotypes between healthy human individuals. The naive CD8 fraction comprised CD45RO-negative cells positively selected for CCR7 and excluded terminally differentiated effector memory CD45RA+ cells. The germline V gene has CDR1 MNHNY and CDR2 SVGAGI (reference sequence). The CDR3 length is 15 residues. Trimming removed 6 bases at V and 4 bases at J, with 16 bases between.

The chain links TRBV6-6 to TRBJ2-1; D is unresolved. This TCR derives from a woman aged 30 to 39 in good health. The source material was naive CD8+ T cells sorted from blood. The CDR3 DNA is TGTGCCAGCAGGGAAAGCGAATCCTTTTACAATGAGCAGTTCTTC. Translating it yields CASRESESFYNEQFF.